The 30 T cell receptor beta chains below come from one sample, sequenced in a study of preoperative IRX-2 immunotherapy in early breast cancer. Treatment given: preoperative locoregional IRX-2 cytokine immunotherapy. This table comes from immunoSEQ multiplex PCR, and its TCRdb copy is limited to in-frame clones, with some not included. The table has roughly 3,400 clones, around 66% seen once. The source was tumor tissue, collected before IRX-2 immunotherapy. Source of these receptors: a human donor with breast cancer.

This chain connects TRBV19 to TRBJ1-5, with a weak D call TRBD1 (6 bases). In germline, CDR1 is LNHDA, CDR2 SQIVND (reference sequence). This CDR3 is 16 amino acids long. V was cut by 4 bases and J by 5 bases, with 18 bases left in between. CDR3 nucleotide sequence: TGTGCCAGTAGTAGAACGACAGGACGGAGGGATCAGCCCCAGCATTTT. Translation: CASSRTTGRRDQPQHF.

The chain joins TRBV28 to TRBJ2-7; no reliable D call. Germline lookup yields CDR1 MDHEN and CDR2 SYDVKM. The CDR3 is 12 amino acids. Trimming took 5 bases from V and 1 from J, leaving 6 bases between them. This chain's CDR3 is CASSITSYEQYF. The CDR3, as DNA: TGTGCCAGCAGTATCACATCCTACGAGCAGTACTTC.

The chain recombines TRBV1 with TRBJ2-3; the D call of TRBD2 is as the table states it, not checked on the DNA. TRBV1 is a listed pseudogene. The CDR3 sequence is 15 residues long. CDR3 sequence (DNA): TGCGCCAGCAGCCAAGATCCCGGGAACGCAGATACGCAGTATTTT. It encodes CASSQDPGNADTQYF.

The sample holds one count of this clone. The J gene is TRBJ1-1, the V gene TRBV6-8; TRBD1 agrees at 9 bases. Germline loops: CDR1 MNHGY, CDR2 SAAAGT. This CDR3 contains 19 residues. With 6 bases clipped from V and 1 base from J, the junction kept 18 bases outside the gene matches. DNA for the CDR3: TGTGCCAGCAGCCCCTTGGGGACAGGGAGGGTGGGAACGAACACTGAAGCTTTCTTT. It yields the protein CASSPLGTGRVGTNTEAFF.

The rearrangement uses TRBV19 and TRBJ2-5; 7 bases are shared with TRBD2. CDR3 size: 15 residues. Germline assignment: CDR1 LNHDA and CDR2 SQIVND (reference sequence). V shed 3 bases and J 2 bases; nucleotides not matched to a gene: 6. CDR3 sequence reads: CASSIGRGCQETQYF. For the CDR3, the DNA is TGTGCCAGTAGTATCGGGCGGGGGTGTCAAGAGACCCAGTACTTC.

The rearrangement uses TRBV19 and TRBJ1-5; a possible D gene is TRBD1 (5 bases). Germline CDR1 and CDR2: LNHDA and SQIVND (reference sequence). V was cut by 3 bases and J by 3 bases, with 12 bases left in between. The CDR3 consists of 15 residues. The chain's CDR3 is CASSIFDSYNQPQHF. DNA of the CDR3: TGTGCCAGTAGTATTTTCGACAGTTACAATCAGCCCCAGCATTTT.

This clone occurred a few times. This chain connects TRBV12-5 to TRBJ2-3, with TRBD1 as a possible D gene (5 bases). The CDR3 totals 16 residues. The germline gives CDR1 LGHNT, CDR2 FRNRAP. V shed 5 bases and J shed 3 bases, with 18 bases lying between them. The CDR3: CASGKGTGLPTDTQYF. CDR3 nucleotides: TGTGCTAGTGGTAAAGGAACAGGTTTACCTACAGATACGCAGTATTTT.

V and J are TRBV23-1 and TRBJ2-1; 8 nucleotides align to TRBD2. TRBV23-1 is reported as an ORF; its role is uncertain. Losses at the gene ends were 6 bases for V and 4 bases for J; bases not matched to a gene: 5. CDR3 length equals 14 residues. The CDR3 is CASSSGGAYNEQFF. The CDR3 bases are TGCGCCAGCAGCTCGGGGGGGGCTTACAATGAGCAGTTCTTC.

The chain joins TRBV6-4 to TRBJ1-1, with D possibly being TRBD1 (6 bases). The germline V gene has CDR1 MRHNA and CDR2 SNTAGT. The V end was cut by 5 bases, the J end by 2 bases, with 12 bases between. The CDR3 is 14 residues long. CDR3 bases: TGTGCCAGCAGTCCCCGAGGGGGTAACACTGAAGCTTTCTTT. Its protein is CASSPRGGNTEAFF.

This clone was detected only a few times. J is TRBJ2-2 and V is TRBV19, with D possibly matching TRBD1 (5 bases). CDR1 LNHDA and CDR2 SQIVND come from the germline V gene (reference sequence). V was cut by 5 bases and J by 5 bases, with 15 bases left in between. This CDR3 has 15 residues. The CDR3 sequence: CASSSLGRRTGELFF. In DNA form, the CDR3 reads TGTGCCAGTAGTTCCCTGGGGCGCCGGACCGGGGAGCTGTTTTTT. Together with reference TRBV19 and TRBJ2-2, the CDR3 gives the full variable domain: DGGITQSPKYLFRKEGQNVTLSCEQNLNHDAMYWYRQDPGQGLRLIYYSQIVNDFQKGDIAEGYSVSREKKESFPLTVTSAQKNPTAFYLCASSSLGRRTGELFFGEGSRLTVL.

The chain has TRBV6-8 and TRBJ2-7; D tentatively fits TRBD1 or TRBD2 (6 bases each). The CDR3 has 15 residues. V was trimmed by 6 bases and J by 2 bases, leaving 17 bases between them. CDR1 and CDR2 from the germline V gene are MNHGY and SAAAGT. CDR3 nucleotide sequence: TGTGCCAGCAGCAACCTGGGGGGCACTCCCTACGAGCAGTACTTC. Encoded protein: CASSNLGGTPYEQYF.

This chain links TRBV4-1 with TRBJ2-5; weak D call: TRBD1 (6 bases). This CDR3 contains 15 residues. The germline V and J ends were trimmed by 2 bases and 5 bases, with 15 bases remaining between them. Germline assignment: CDR1 MGHRA and CDR2 YSYEKL. The CDR3 region is CASSQWGRAGETQYF. Written as DNA, the CDR3 is TGCGCCAGCAGCCAATGGGGGCGGGCCGGGGAGACCCAGTACTTC.

This clone was counted between two and nine times. The CDR3 protein is CASSPERIHNEQFF. The CDR3 region has the DNA TGTGCCAGCTCACCAGAACGCATCCACAATGAGCAGTTCTTC. The chain is built from TRBV18 and TRBJ2-1; D not certain. There are 14 residues in the CDR3. Per germline, CDR1 KGHSH and CDR2 LQKENI. V lost 2 bases to trimming and J lost 5 bases, with 10 bases between them.

With respect to this clone: Sequencing ends 1 residue short of the CDR3 end; the germline J gene provides the rest. The gene calls are TRBV10-3 and TRBJ1-2, with D uncertain. Trimming cost V 0 bases and J 5 bases, with 7 bases left between them. The CDR3 totals 13 residues. Germline CDR1 ENHRY, CDR2 SYGVKD. This chain's CDR3 is CAISESWEYGYTF. The sequenced part of the CDR3 DNA is TGTGCCATCAGTGAGTCGTGGGAGTATGGCTACACC.

The V and J genes are TRBV7-5 and TRBJ1-5; TRBD1, as called in the table, went unchecked against the DNA. TRBV7-5 constitutes a pseudogene. This CDR3 is 14 amino acids long. CDR3 DNA: TGTGCCAGCAGCTACGACACCAACAATCAGCCCCAGCATTTT. This encodes CASSYDTNNQPQHF.

The CDR3 sequence is CASSYPGPFEAFF. Here the CDR3 DNA reads TGTGCCAGCAGTTACCCGGGCCCGTTTGAAGCTTTCTTT. The chain carries TRBV6-8 and TRBJ1-1; D gene ambiguous. V was cut by 2 bases and J by 7 bases, with 11 bases left in between. Germline-derived CDR1 and CDR2 are MNHGY and SAAAGT. CDR3 length equals 13 residues.

This sequence joins TRBV6-1 and TRBJ1-4; TRBD1 agrees at 9 bases. This CDR3 region has 16 residues. Germline assignment: CDR1 MNHNS and CDR2 SASEGT. The ends lost 1 base at V and 8 bases at J; junction bases unmatched: 8. The CDR3 coding sequence is TGTGCCAGCAGTGAAGACAGGGGGCGGTTCGGAGAAAAACTGTTTTTT. Amino acid sequence: CASSEDRGRFGEKLFF.

J is TRBJ2-5 and V is TRBV5-1; no definite D call. Trimming removed 6 bases at V and 4 bases at J, with 16 bases between. The CDR3 is 14 residues long. Germline CDR1 SGHRS, CDR2 YFSETQ. The CDR3 DNA reads TGCGCCAGCAAGGGTTGGCAGGCCGGAGAGACCCAGTACTTC. Residues: CASKGWQAGETQYF.

The rearrangement links TRBV19 to TRBJ1-2, with 7 bases identical to TRBD1. Germline V gene data show CDR1 as LNHDA and CDR2 as SQIVND (reference sequence). The CDR3 spans 16 residues. With 6 bases clipped from V and 4 bases from J, the junction kept 14 bases outside the gene matches. CDR3 nucleotides: TGTGCCAGTAGCGACCGCACGGGACAGACCAGCTATGGCTACACCTTC. Protein product: CASSDRTGQTSYGYTF. Together with reference TRBV19 and TRBJ1-2, the CDR3 gives the full variable domain: DGGITQSPKYLFRKEGQNVTLSCEQNLNHDAMYWYRQDPGQGLRLIYYSQIVNDFQKGDIAEGYSVSREKKESFPLTVTSAQKNPTAFYLCASSDRTGQTSYGYTFGSGTRLTVV.

The chain recombines TRBV28 with TRBJ2-7, with D possibly being TRBD1 (5 bases). Trimming shortened V by 8 bases and J by 2 bases, and 13 bases separated the two germline ends. This CDR3 region has 13 residues. Germline V gene lookup returns CDR1 MDHEN and CDR2 SYDVKM. The CDR3, as DNA: TGTGCCAGCGTACCAGGGTTTGCCTACGAGCAGTACTTC. This gives the protein CASVPGFAYEQYF.

This clone has more than one count but fewer than ten. The rearrangement uses TRBV18 and TRBJ2-1; D possibly uses TRBD1 or TRBD2 (6 bases each). V gave up 2 bases and J gave up 4 bases, with 18 bases separating them. Per the germline V gene, CDR1 is KGHSH and CDR2 is LQKENI. CDR3 size: 17 residues. The CDR3 coding sequence is TGTGCCAGCTCACCAAGATCGGGGGCAGGGGTTTACAATGAGCAGTTCTTC. Protein: CASSPRSGAGVYNEQFF.

This clone was seen a few times. The chain has TRBV6-8 and TRBJ1-2, with D maybe TRBD1 (6 bases). The germline gives CDR1 MNHGY, CDR2 SAAAGT. The ends were cut back, 4 bases at V and 3 bases at J, with 21 bases in the middle. CDR3 size: 17 residues. CDR3 amino acids: CASSSYPSGHSDYGYTF. CDR3 sequence (DNA): TGTGCCAGCAGTTCCTACCCCTCGGGACACAGCGACTATGGCTACACCTTC.

This sequence joins TRBV19 and TRBJ1-1; D is perhaps TRBD1 (5 bases). This CDR3 is 16 amino acids long. Germline V gene sequence: CDR1 LNHDA, CDR2 SQIVND (reference sequence). V was cut by 5 bases and J by 2 bases, with 18 bases left in between. The CDR3 nucleotides are TGTGCCAGTAGTCCTGCGCAGGGATTCGTAAACACTGAAGCTTTCTTT. Its protein product is CASSPAQGFVNTEAFF.

This sequence joins TRBV7-1 and TRBJ2-3; a possible D gene is TRBD2 (6 bases). Being an ORF, TRBV7-1 has a function that is uncertain. The CDR3 has 13 amino acids. The ends were cut back, 10 bases at V and 5 bases at J, with 16 bases in the middle. CDR3 DNA: TGTGCCACTACGCCGGGAGATAGAGATACGCAGTATTTT. Its protein product is CATTPGDRDTQYF.

The gene calls are TRBV6-8 and TRBJ2-7; TRBD2 matches at 8 bases. Unmatched junction bases numbered 6, after V lost 7 bases and J lost 1 base. The CDR3 runs to 14 residues. Germline V CDR1 and CDR2: MNHGY, SAAAGT. The CDR3 region has the DNA TGTGCCAGCATGAGACTAGCGCGGTCCTACGAGCAGTACTTC. It specifies CASMRLARSYEQYF.

This rearrangement joins TRBV28 to TRBJ2-5; 11 bases line up with TRBD2. This CDR3 contains 15 residues. Germline V gene lookup returns CDR1 MDHEN and CDR2 SYDVKM. The junction had 4 bases not matched to a gene; V was cut back by 2 bases and J by 5 bases. The CDR3 coding sequence is TGTGCCAGCAGTTTACTAGCGGGGGGCGTGGAGACCCAGTACTTC. Encoded protein: CASSLLAGGVETQYF.

The chain recombines TRBV11-3 with TRBJ2-1, with a possible D match to TRBD2 (6 bases). Germline values: CDR1 SGHNT, CDR2 YENEEA. The CDR3 has 15 residues. Trimming removed 5 bases at V and 6 bases at J, with 17 bases between. CDR3 loop: CASSLSEGRGNEQFF. The CDR3, as DNA: TGTGCCAGCAGCCTAAGCGAGGGGCGGGGCAATGAGCAGTTCTTC. The full variable domain, with the rest looked up from reference TRBV11-3 and TRBJ2-1, is EAGVVQSPRYKIIEKKQPVAFWCNPISGHNTLYWYLQNLGQGPELLIRYENEEAVDDSQLPKDRFSAERLKGVDSTLKIQPAELGDSAVYLCASSLSEGRGNEQFFGPGTRLTVL.

The chain employs TRBV30 and TRBJ1-5; TRBD1 might be the D (6 bases). The CDR3 runs 13 residues. Germline V gives CDR1 GTSNPN, CDR2 SVGIG (reference sequence). V shed 2 bases and J shed 7 bases, with 12 bases lying between them. CDR3 residues: CAWSFGGGQPQHF. CDR3 coding DNA: TGTGCCTGGAGTTTCGGGGGCGGGCAGCCCCAGCATTTT.

This rearrangement joins TRBV29-1 to TRBJ2-7; 9 positions match TRBD1. In germline, CDR1 is SQVTM, CDR2 ANQGSEA. The ends lost 5 bases at V and 4 bases at J; junction bases unmatched: 3. The CDR3 extends over 12 amino acids. CDR3: CSVIGTGYEQYF. In DNA, the CDR3 is TGCAGCGTTATTGGGACAGGGTACGAGCAGTACTTC.

This clone was found once. V is TRBV5-1 and J is TRBJ2-7, with D maybe TRBD1 (5 bases). The CDR3 is made up of 14 amino acids. Trimming shortened V by 3 bases and J by 1 base, and 11 bases separated the two germline ends. CDR1 and CDR2 from the germline V gene are SGHRS and YFSETQ. The CDR3 coding sequence is TGCGCCAGCAGCTCCCAGGGCGTTTCCTACGAGCAGTACTTC. Its translation: CASSSQGVSYEQYF.